The 25 T cell receptor beta chains below all came from one sample that was sequenced in a study of cytomegalovirus exposure and HLA in healthy donors. Both 60 Vbeta primers and 13 Jbeta primers went into the PCR. This table comes from immunoSEQ multiplex PCR, and its TCRdb copy is limited to in-frame clones, with some not included. Counted here are around 120,000 clones, about 75% occurring once; the ten biggest clones make up 30%. Material: PBMCs. These TCRs come from a man aged 55 to 70 in good health and CMV-seropositive.

This clone was counted only a few times. This chain uses TRBV28 with TRBJ2-7, with D perhaps TRBD2 (7 bases). CDR3 size: 16 residues. Trimming stripped 2 bases from V and 5 bases from J, with 19 bases between. Germline CDR1 reads MDHEN; CDR2 reads SYDVKM. Written as DNA, the CDR3 is TGTGCCAGCAGTTTACGGGGCGGGGGCCGATCCGACGAGCAGTACTTC. Amino acid sequence: CASSLRGGGRSDEQYF.

The CDR3 DNA reads TGTGCCAGCAGCTTAGTAGGGGACAGGGCCATGAACACTGAAGCTTTCTTT. It yields the protein CASSLVGDRAMNTEAFF. The V gene is TRBV7-9, the J gene TRBJ1-1; 9 bases align to TRBD1. The V and J ends lost 1 base and 0 bases, in that order; junction bases with no gene match: 6. Germline V gene sequence: CDR1 SEHNR, CDR2 FQNEAQ (reference sequence). This CDR3 is 17 amino acids long. The full variable domain, in which reference TRBV7-9 and TRBJ1-1 provide the parts outside the CDR3, is DTGVSQNPRHKITKRGQNVTFRCDPISEHNRLYWYRQTLGQGPEFLTYFQNEAQLEKSRLLSDRFSAERPKGSFSTLEIQRTEQGDSAMYLCASSLVGDRAMNTEAFFGQGTRLTVV.

The V call is TRBV5-6, the J call TRBJ2-7; the match to TRBD1 covers 7 bases. The ends lost 4 bases at V and 4 bases at J; junction bases unmatched: 2. Germline CDR1 and CDR2: SGHDT and YYEEEE. CDR3 length: 12 residues. CDR3 region: CASSMTGYEQYF. Here the CDR3 DNA reads TGTGCCAGCAGCATGACAGGGTACGAGCAGTACTTC. Looking up the rest from reference TRBV5-6 and TRBJ2-7 gives the full variable domain: DAGVTQSPTHLIKTRGQQVTLRCSPKSGHDTVSWYQQALGQGPQFIFQYYEEEERQRGNFPDRFSGHQFPNYSSELNVNALLLGDSALYLCASSMTGYEQYFGPGTRLTVT.

The J gene is TRBJ1-2, the V gene TRBV9; TRBD1 matches 8 bases. The CDR3 sequence is 15 residues long. The junction had 8 bases not matched to a gene; V was cut back by 0 bases and J by 7 bases. Germline CDR1 SGDLS, CDR2 YYNGEE. CDR3 sequence: CASSVDQTGVGGYTF. The CDR3 region has the DNA TGTGCCAGCAGCGTAGACCAGACAGGGGTAGGTGGCTACACCTTC.

This clone was observed a single time. The chain is built from TRBV28 and TRBJ1-2, with TRBD1 identical over 9 bases. Germline lookup yields CDR1 MDHEN and CDR2 SYDVKM. The CDR3 length is 15 residues. V trimming: 3 bases; J trimming: 2 bases; junction bases outside the gene matches: 4. This chain's CDR3 is CASSFAGTGNYGYTF. DNA of the CDR3: TGTGCCAGCAGTTTCGCCGGGACAGGGAACTATGGCTACACCTTC.

The genes are TRBV6-9 and TRBJ1-1; D may be TRBD1 (6 bases). Germline V gene sequence: CDR1 MNHGY, CDR2 SVAAGI. The CDR3 extends over 13 amino acids. V lost 10 bases, J lost 4 bases, and 16 bases lay in between. The CDR3 reads CATQVGGRTEAFF. In DNA form, the CDR3 reads TGTGCCACTCAGGTGGGGGGGCGCACTGAAGCTTTCTTT.

This clone was seen once. This chain links TRBV28 with TRBJ2-1, with 7 bases lining up with TRBD1. From germline, CDR1 is MDHEN and CDR2 SYDVKM. The J segment lost 8 bases and the V segment lost 10 bases, leaving 11 bases of the junction unmatched. The CDR3 covers 13 residues. The CDR3 protein is CATQKQGLDEQFF. The CDR3 bases are TGTGCCACCCAAAAACAGGGGCTGGATGAGCAGTTCTTC.

V usage is TRBV4-1 and J usage is TRBJ2-1, with 9 bases aligning to TRBD1. This CDR3 has 16 residues. Trimming cost V 3 bases and J 10 bases; bases outside gene matches: 13. Germline-derived CDR1 and CDR2 are MGHRA and YSYEKL. This CDR3 is CASSQPGQGSVGEQFF. The DNA for the CDR3 is TGCGCCAGCAGCCAGCCGGGACAGGGCTCGGTAGGAGAGCAGTTCTTC.

This rearrangement joins TRBV30 to TRBJ1-2; D may be TRBD1 (6 bases). CDR3 size: 12 residues. CDR1 and CDR2 from the germline V gene are GTSNPN and SVGIG (reference sequence). V lost 1 base, J lost 7 bases, and 10 bases lay in between. The CDR3 spells CAWSERGAGYTF. The CDR3 region has the DNA TGTGCCTGGAGTGAACGGGGGGCTGGCTACACCTTC.

The chain employs TRBV5-4 and TRBJ2-1; TRBD2 might be the D (7 bases). Germline V lookup: CDR1 SGHNT, CDR2 YYREEE (reference sequence). The CDR3 extends over 15 amino acids. Between the trimmed V and J ends, which lost 4 bases and 0 bases, there was a span of 11 bases. In nucleotides, the CDR3 is TGTGCCAGCAGCGAGGGGGGGCCCTCCTACAATGAGCAGTTCTTC. It is translated as CASSEGGPSYNEQFF.

This clone was recorded only once. CDR3 nucleotide sequence: TGCGCCAGCACCCCGGGACTAGGGCCCACTGTTCGGGCAGACACCTACAATGAGCAGTTCTTC. It yields the protein CASTPGLGPTVRADTYNEQFF. The rearrangement uses TRBV4-1 and TRBJ2-1, with TRBD2 matching over 8 bases. Germline CDR1 MGHRA, CDR2 YSYEKL. This CDR3 has 21 amino acids. The V and J ends lost 7 bases and 2 bases, in that order; junction bases with no gene match: 25.

This clone was detected once. The chain has TRBV13 and TRBJ1-2, with D tentatively TRBD1 (6 bases). Trimming took 5 bases from V and 3 from J, leaving 16 bases between them. This CDR3 has 15 amino acids. Germline values: CDR1 PRHDT, CDR2 FYEKMQ (reference sequence). This chain's CDR3 is CASSPKAGVDYGYTF. The DNA of the CDR3 is TGTGCCAGCAGCCCTAAGGCAGGGGTAGACTATGGCTACACCTTC.

The chain employs TRBV15 and TRBJ2-1; TRBD2 matches 7 bases. The V gene's germline CDR1 is LNHNV and CDR2 YYDKDF (reference sequence). The V segment lost 5 bases and the J segment 9 bases; nucleotides outside the gene matches: 13. The CDR3 covers 15 residues. The CDR3 is CATSLPGLSLGEQFF. The CDR3, as DNA: TGTGCCACCAGCCTCCCGGGACTAAGCTTGGGTGAGCAGTTCTTC.

V usage is TRBV2 and J usage is TRBJ2-1, with TRBD2 matching over 11 bases. CDR3 size: 18 residues. CDR1 SNHLY and CDR2 FYNNEI come from the germline V gene. The V and J ends lost 2 bases and 8 bases, in that order; junction bases with no gene match: 14. The DNA for the CDR3 is TGTGCCAGCAGTGAACATGGCCTTAGCGGGAGGGCTGACTATGAGCAGTTCTTC. Amino acids: CASSEHGLSGRADYEQFF.

CDR3 region: CASSVLGGSYNEQFF. The CDR3 DNA reads TGTGCCAGCAGCGTACTCGGCGGTTCCTACAATGAGCAGTTCTTC. The genes are TRBV9 and TRBJ2-1; D is ambiguous. V was trimmed by 1 base and J by 1 base, leaving 9 bases between them. CDR1 SGDLS and CDR2 YYNGEE come from the germline V gene. The CDR3 length is 15 residues.

The CDR3 nucleotides read TGTGCCAGCAGCCGGACAGGTTCGTCCTATGGCTACACCTTC. Protein product: CASSRTGSSYGYTF. The chain combines TRBV7-2 with TRBJ1-2, with 7 positions matching TRBD1. V was pared by 5 bases and J by 4 bases, with 7 bases of the junction left unmatched. The CDR3 loop spans 14 amino acids. CDR1 SGHTA and CDR2 FQGNSA come from the germline V gene.

The rearrangement uses TRBV4-1 and TRBJ1-4; 8 nucleotides agree with TRBD1. The CDR3 consists of 16 residues. V lost 0 bases and J lost 8; bases outside the gene matches: 8. Germline values: CDR1 MGHRA, CDR2 YSYEKL. CDR3 bases: TGCGCCAGCAGCCAAGATCTACGACAGGGGAGGGAAAAACTGTTTTTT. This sequence encodes CASSQDLRQGREKLFF.

The CDR3 spells CASSLWSGTGDTQYF. CDR3 coding DNA: TGTGCCAGCAGCTTATGGTCGGGGACTGGAGATACGCAGTATTTT. V gene TRBV7-9 combines with J gene TRBJ2-3; possibly TRBD2 for D (6 bases). The CDR3 runs to 15 residues. Germline CDR1 is SEHNR and CDR2 is FQNEAQ (reference sequence). Trimming removed 2 bases at V and 5 bases at J, with 14 bases between.

This chain links TRBV10-3 with TRBJ1-5; TRBD1 matches at 9 bases. With 11 bases clipped from V and 4 bases from J, the junction kept 18 bases outside the gene matches. The CDR3 is 17 residues long. Germline values: CDR1 ENHRY, CDR2 SYGVKD. Here the CDR3 reads CAPKWGPGQGKNQPQHF. The CDR3, as DNA: TGTGCCCCCAAGTGGGGGCCGGGACAGGGAAAGAATCAGCCCCAGCATTTT.

This chain joins TRBV7-8 and TRBJ2-5; possible D gene TRBD2, 6 bases. The V end lost 5 bases, the J end lost 4 bases, and 17 bases lay between the germline ends. Germline V lookup: CDR1 SGHVS, CDR2 FQNEAQ. The CDR3 is made up of 15 amino acids. Written as DNA, the CDR3 is TGTGCCAGCAGCGCTAGTGCGGGGTTAGGAGAGACCCAGTACTTC. Translation: CASSASAGLGETQYF.

The J gene is TRBJ1-1, the V gene TRBV7-2; D might be TRBD1 (6 bases). This CDR3 has 14 residues. Germline lookup yields CDR1 SGHTA and CDR2 FQGNSA. V lost 5 bases to trimming and J lost 1 base, with 11 bases between them. This CDR3 is CASSPGAANTEAFF. CDR3 in DNA: TGTGCCAGCAGCCCAGGGGCCGCGAACACTGAAGCTTTCTTT.

The J gene is TRBJ1-2, the V gene TRBV5-6; tentative D call: TRBD1 (6 bases). V was clipped by 4 bases and J by 8 bases, with 18 bases between them. CDR3 length equals 14 residues. Germline lookup yields CDR1 SGHDT and CDR2 YYEEEE. Here the CDR3 reads CASSHPGGARGYTF. The CDR3 region has the DNA TGTGCCAGCAGCCACCCGGGGGGGGCACGGGGCTACACCTTC. Full variable domain (outside the CDR3, taken from reference TRBV5-6 and TRBJ1-2): DAGVTQSPTHLIKTRGQQVTLRCSPKSGHDTVSWYQQALGQGPQFIFQYYEEEERQRGNFPDRFSGHQFPNYSSELNVNALLLGDSALYLCASSHPGGARGYTFGSGTRLTVV.

The genes are TRBV5-8 and TRBJ2-3; D is undetermined. Germline V gene sequence: CDR1 SGHTS, CDR2 YDEGEE. Trimming took 5 bases from V and 0 from J, leaving 13 bases between them. The CDR3 is 15 amino acids. CDR3 region: CASRPDKASTDTQYF. The CDR3 nucleotides are TGTGCCAGCAGACCCGACAAGGCGAGCACAGATACGCAGTATTTT.

The V call is TRBV18, the J call TRBJ2-7; D is uncertain. Trimming removed 1 base from V and 5 bases from J, with 6 bases in between. Germline lookup yields CDR1 KGHSH and CDR2 LQKENI. The CDR3 sequence is 12 residues long. The CDR3 spells CASSPRRDEQYF. The CDR3 bases are TGTGCCAGCTCACCACGGAGAGACGAGCAGTACTTC.

The CDR3 DNA sequence: TGTGCCAGCAGCCAAGGGGGCCCCCGGGTCCAGTGGGATCAGCCCCAGCATTTT. Its translation: CASSQGGPRVQWDQPQHF. V gene TRBV7-8 combines with J gene TRBJ1-5; TRBD1 aligns across 7 bases. This CDR3 contains 18 residues. Germline assignment: CDR1 SGHVS and CDR2 FQNEAQ. V gave up 5 bases and J gave up 5 bases; unmatched junction bases: 18.